This T cell receptor beta chain was obtained from a study of OX40 agonist ivuxolimab in advanced cancers. This table comes from immunoSEQ multiplex PCR, and its TCRdb copy is limited to in-frame clones, with some not included. This repertoire shows about 58,000 clones, around 84% found once; its top ten account for 0.85% to 1%. CDR3 length equals 14 residues. In germline, CDR1 is SNHLY, CDR2 FYNNEI. The J segment lost 2 bases and the V segment lost 8 bases, leaving 4 bases of the junction unmatched. The receptor comes from an adult with an advanced solid tumor such as melanoma, head and neck, liver or kidney cancer. Material: CD4+ or CD8+ T cells sorted from blood, obtained in a trial of the OX40 agonist ivuxolimab. The chain carries TRBV2 and TRBJ2-1; 9 nucleotides align to TRBD2. CDR3 sequence (DNA): TGTGCCAGCGGTCTAGCGGGGACCTACAATGAGCAGTTCTTC. Protein sequence: CASGLAGTYNEQFF. The whole variable domain, remainder taken from reference TRBV2 and TRBJ2-1, is EPEVTQTPSHQVTQMGQEVILRCVPISNHLYFYWYRQILGQKVEFLVSFYNNEISEKSEIFDDQFSVERPDGSNFTLKIRSTKLEDSAMYFCASGLAGTYNEQFFGPGTRLTVL.